Here is one TCR beta chain with its context. The data stem from a study of OX40 agonist ivuxolimab in advanced cancers. Overall study context: Patients received ivuxolimab, an intravenous treatment, every 2 weeks at 0.01 to 10 mg/kg. Partial responses were achieved by three patients, of whom one had hepatocellular carcinoma and two had cutaneous melanoma.

Germline V gene sequence: CDR1 SNHLY, CDR2 FYNNEI. CDR3 length equals 14 residues. V was cut by 8 bases and J by 6 bases, with 16 bases left in between. Clones were read by immunoSEQ multiplex PCR, and TCRdb kept only the in-frame ones, dropping some. The sample carries roughly 67,000 clones, 70% to 90% recorded once. The TCR comes from an adult with an advanced solid tumor such as melanoma, head and neck, liver or kidney cancer. Material: CD4+ or CD8+ T cells sorted from blood, obtained in a trial of the OX40 agonist ivuxolimab. The chain carries TRBV2 and TRBJ2-2; D perhaps matches TRBD1 (5 bases). The CDR3 region is CASGQRGRSGELFF. Here the CDR3 DNA reads TGTGCCAGCGGACAACGAGGACGATCCGGGGAGCTGTTTTTT.